These T cell receptor beta chains were read from a single sample in a study of blood T cells in healthy people across ages. TCRdb re-analysed the 5' RACE reads in MiXCR, keeping a single row per CDR3 protein. The table shows approximately 800,000 distinct CDR3 sequences, with about 37% occurring only once. Sample: blood. Every receptor here comes from a man aged 18-30 years in good health. Each CDR3 is given with its conserved first and last residue. The D gene is left open where the match is weak. The size field is filled for only some rows; it gives once, few, many or a size class.

>13|TRBV4-1|TRBJ1-2|-|-
CASSQGSAGGYTF
TGCGCCAGCAGCCAAGGATCGGCTGGAGGCTACACCTTC
>16|TRBV10-2|TRBJ2-3|-|-
CASSEPGRPSTDTQYF
TGCGCCAGCAGTGAACCCGGACGGCCTAGCACAGATACGCAGTATTTT
>14|TRBV15|TRBJ1-2|many|-
CATSSSGGAYGYTF
TGTGCCACCAGCTCCTCTGGAGGGGCGTATGGCTACACCTTC
>15|TRBV20-1|TRBJ2-1|-|TRBD2
CSASPGTSKLDEQFF
TGCAGTGCTAGCCCCGGGACTAGCAAACTAGATGAGCAGTTCTTC
>10|TRBV20-1|TRBJ1-1|-|-
CSAGTTEAFF
TGCAGTGCTGGGACTACTGAAGCTTTCTTT
>15|TRBV20-1|TRBJ2-1|-|-
CSASLDKGSYNEQFF
TGCAGTGCTAGCCTTGACAAGGGTTCCTACAATGAGCAGTTCTTC
>17|TRBV5-1|TRBJ2-1|-|TRBD1
CANSRLGQASSYNEQFF
TGCGCCAACAGCCGACTGGGACAGGCCAGCTCCTACAATGAGCAGTTCTTC
>15|TRBV28|TRBJ2-5|-|-
CASSFPTRNQETQYF
TGTGCCAGCAGTTTCCCTACTAGAAACCAAGAGACCCAGTACTTC
>11|TRBV20-1|TRBJ2-3|-|-
CSARDVNTQYF
TGCAGTGCTAGAGATGTGAATACGCAGTATTTT
>15|TRBV6-5|TRBJ2-2|few|TRBD2
CASSLERGDTGELFF
TGTGCCAGCAGTTTAGAGCGGGGGGACACCGGGGAGCTGTTTTTT